This T cell receptor beta chain originates from a study of read filtering for tumor transcriptome and immune sequencing. Study in general: Mean patient age was around 66 years, range about 45 to 85; around 17 male, some 15 female. Revised staging placed eight or nine patients in R-ISS I, roughly 16 in II, about seven in III. Overall study findings and caveats: The sorted CD138-negative fraction was a mixed bone marrow immune population, not purified T cells.

The CDR3 has 18 residues. Germline V gene sequence: CDR1 SGHRS, CDR2 YFSETQ. V lost 4 bases and J lost 0; bases outside the gene matches: 9. This clonotype appeared many times. Its antigen is unidentified. Molecular barcoded adaptors covering alpha/delta and beta/gamma chains were used on roughly 400 ng RNA. Each CDR3 protein gets one entry after TCRdb re-called the reads with MiXCR. This sample has 75,000 to 95,000 distinct CDR3 sequences; about a fifth occur once, and the top ten carry about an eighth. The genes are TRBV5-1 and TRBJ2-6, with 8 bases lining up with TRBD1. This sequence was found in a donor aged 40 or older with multiple myeloma. The specimen was a population of CD138-negative cells sorted from bone marrow. In nucleotides, the CDR3 is TGCGCCAGCAGCGGAAGCCGACAGGGGACCTCTGGGGCCAACGTCCTGACTTTC. Translating gives CASSGSRQGTSGANVLTF.